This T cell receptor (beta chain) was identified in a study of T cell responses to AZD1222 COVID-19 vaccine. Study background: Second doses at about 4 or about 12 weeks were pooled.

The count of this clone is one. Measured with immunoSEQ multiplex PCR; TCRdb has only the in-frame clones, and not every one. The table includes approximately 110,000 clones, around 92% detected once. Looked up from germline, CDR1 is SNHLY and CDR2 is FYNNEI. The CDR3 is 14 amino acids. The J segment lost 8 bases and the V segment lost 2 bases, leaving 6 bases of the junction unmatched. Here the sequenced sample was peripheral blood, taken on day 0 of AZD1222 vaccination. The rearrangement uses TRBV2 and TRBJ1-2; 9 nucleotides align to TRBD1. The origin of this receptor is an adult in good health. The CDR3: CASSEFGTGSGYTF. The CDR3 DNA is TGTGCCAGCAGTGAATTCGGGACAGGGAGCGGCTACACCTTC. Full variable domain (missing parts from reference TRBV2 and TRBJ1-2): EPEVTQTPSHQVTQMGQEVILRCVPISNHLYFYWYRQILGQKVEFLVSFYNNEISEKSEIFDDQFSVERPDGSNFTLKIRSTKLEDSAMYFCASSEFGTGSGYTFGSGTRLTVV.